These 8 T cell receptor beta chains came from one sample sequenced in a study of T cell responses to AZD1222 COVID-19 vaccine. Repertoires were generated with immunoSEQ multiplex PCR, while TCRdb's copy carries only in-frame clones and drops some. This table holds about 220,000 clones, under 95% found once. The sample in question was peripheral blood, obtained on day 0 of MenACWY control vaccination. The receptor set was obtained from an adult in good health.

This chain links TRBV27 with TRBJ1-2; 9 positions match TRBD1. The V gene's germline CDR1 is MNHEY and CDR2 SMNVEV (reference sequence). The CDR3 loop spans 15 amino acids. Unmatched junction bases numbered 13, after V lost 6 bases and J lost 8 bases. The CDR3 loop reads CASSSADRGWLGYTF. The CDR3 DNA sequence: TGTGCCAGCAGCTCAGCTGACAGGGGGTGGCTCGGCTACACCTTC.

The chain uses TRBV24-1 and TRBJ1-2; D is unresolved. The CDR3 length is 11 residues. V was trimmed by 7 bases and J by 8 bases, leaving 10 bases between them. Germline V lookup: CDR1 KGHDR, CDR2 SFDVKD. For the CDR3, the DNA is TGTGCCACCAGGGGGTCGGAAGGCTACACCTTC. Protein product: CATRGSEGYTF.

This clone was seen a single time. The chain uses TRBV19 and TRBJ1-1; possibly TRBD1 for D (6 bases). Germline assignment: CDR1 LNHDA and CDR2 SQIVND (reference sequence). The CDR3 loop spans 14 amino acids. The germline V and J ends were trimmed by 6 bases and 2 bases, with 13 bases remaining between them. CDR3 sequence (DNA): TGTGCCAGTAGGGCTTGGACAGCTAACACTGAAGCTTTCTTT. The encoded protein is CASRAWTANTEAFF.

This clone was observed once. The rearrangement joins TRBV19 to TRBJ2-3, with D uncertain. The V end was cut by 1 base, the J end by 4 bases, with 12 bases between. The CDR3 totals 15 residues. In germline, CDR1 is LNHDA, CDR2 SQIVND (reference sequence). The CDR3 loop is CASSIGGVGADTQYF. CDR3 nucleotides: TGTGCCAGTAGTATAGGTGGGGTTGGAGCAGATACGCAGTATTTT.

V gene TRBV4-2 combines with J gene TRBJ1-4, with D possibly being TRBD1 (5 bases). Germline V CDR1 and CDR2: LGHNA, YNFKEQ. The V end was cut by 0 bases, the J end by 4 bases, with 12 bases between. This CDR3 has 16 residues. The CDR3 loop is CASSQDLGAGNEKLFF. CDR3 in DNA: TGTGCCAGCAGCCAAGACCTAGGGGCAGGTAATGAAAAACTGTTTTTT.

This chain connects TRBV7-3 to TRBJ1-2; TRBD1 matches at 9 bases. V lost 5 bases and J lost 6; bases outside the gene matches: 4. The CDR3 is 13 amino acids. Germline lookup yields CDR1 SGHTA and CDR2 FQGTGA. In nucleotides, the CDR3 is TGTGCCAGCAGCCCAACAGGGGGCAATGGCTACACCTTC. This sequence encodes CASSPTGGNGYTF.

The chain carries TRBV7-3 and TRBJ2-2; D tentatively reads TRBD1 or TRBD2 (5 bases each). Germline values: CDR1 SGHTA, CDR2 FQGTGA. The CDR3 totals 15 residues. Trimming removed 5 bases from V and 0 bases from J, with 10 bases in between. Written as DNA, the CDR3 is TGTGCCAGCAGCCCGGGGACCCCGAACACCGGGGAGCTGTTTTTT. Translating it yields CASSPGTPNTGELFF.

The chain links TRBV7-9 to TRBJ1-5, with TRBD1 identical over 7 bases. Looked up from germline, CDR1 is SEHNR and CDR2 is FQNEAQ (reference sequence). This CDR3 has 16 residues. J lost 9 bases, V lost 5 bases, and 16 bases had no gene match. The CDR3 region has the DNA TGTGCCAGCAGCCCGGGGACAGCAAGATCAAACGGGCCCCAGCATTTT. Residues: CASSPGTARSNGPQHF.